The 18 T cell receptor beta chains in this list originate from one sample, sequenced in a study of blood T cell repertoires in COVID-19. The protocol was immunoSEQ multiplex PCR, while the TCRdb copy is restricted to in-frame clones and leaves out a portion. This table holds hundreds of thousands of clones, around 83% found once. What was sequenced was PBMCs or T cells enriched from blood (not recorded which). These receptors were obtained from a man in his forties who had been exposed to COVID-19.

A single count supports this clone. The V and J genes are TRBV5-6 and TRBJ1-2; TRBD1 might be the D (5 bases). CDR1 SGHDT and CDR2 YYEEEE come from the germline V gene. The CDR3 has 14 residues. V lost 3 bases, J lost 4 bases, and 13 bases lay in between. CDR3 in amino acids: CASSSVPDSYGYTF. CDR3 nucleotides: TGTGCCAGCAGCTCAGTACCTGACAGCTATGGCTACACCTTC.

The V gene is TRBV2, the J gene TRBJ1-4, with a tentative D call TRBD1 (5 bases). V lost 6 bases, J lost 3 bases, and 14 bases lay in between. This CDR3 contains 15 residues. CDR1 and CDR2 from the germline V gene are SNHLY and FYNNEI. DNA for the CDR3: TGTGCCAGCAGCCAGGGTAGAGCGCCTAATGAAAAACTGTTTTTT. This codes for CASSQGRAPNEKLFF.

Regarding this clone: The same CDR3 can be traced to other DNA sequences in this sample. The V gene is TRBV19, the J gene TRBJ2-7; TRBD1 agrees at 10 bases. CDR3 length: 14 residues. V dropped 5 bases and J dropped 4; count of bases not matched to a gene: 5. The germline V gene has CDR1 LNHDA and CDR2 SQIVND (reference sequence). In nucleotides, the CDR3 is TGTGCCAGTAGTCCGACAGGGGGCCTTTACGAGCAGTACTTC. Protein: CASSPTGGLYEQYF.

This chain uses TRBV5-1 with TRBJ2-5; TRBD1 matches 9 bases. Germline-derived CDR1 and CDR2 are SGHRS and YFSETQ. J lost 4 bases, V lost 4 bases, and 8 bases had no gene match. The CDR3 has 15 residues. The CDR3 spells CASSLSLDRGETQYF. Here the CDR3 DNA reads TGCGCCAGCAGCCTCTCTCTGGACAGGGGAGAGACCCAGTACTTC.

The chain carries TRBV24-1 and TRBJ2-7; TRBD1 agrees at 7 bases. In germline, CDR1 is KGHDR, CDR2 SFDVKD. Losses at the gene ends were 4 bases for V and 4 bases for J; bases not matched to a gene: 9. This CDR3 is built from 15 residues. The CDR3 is CATSDTGANGYEQYF. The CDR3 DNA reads TGTGCCACCAGTGACACAGGGGCGAATGGATACGAGCAGTACTTC.

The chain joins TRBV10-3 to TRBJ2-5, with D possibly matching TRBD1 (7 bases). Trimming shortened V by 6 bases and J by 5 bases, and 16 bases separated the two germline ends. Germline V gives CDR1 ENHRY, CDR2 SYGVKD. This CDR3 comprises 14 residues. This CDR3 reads CAIRPSTGTETQYF. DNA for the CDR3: TGTGCCATCAGACCATCGACAGGGACTGAGACCCAGTACTTC.

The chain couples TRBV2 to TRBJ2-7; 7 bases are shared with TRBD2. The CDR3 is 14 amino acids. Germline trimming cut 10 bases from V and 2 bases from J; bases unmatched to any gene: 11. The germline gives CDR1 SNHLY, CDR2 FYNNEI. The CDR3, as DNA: TGTGCCACGAAGGGCGGGAGTCCCGCCTACGAGCAGTACTTC. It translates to CATKGGSPAYEQYF.

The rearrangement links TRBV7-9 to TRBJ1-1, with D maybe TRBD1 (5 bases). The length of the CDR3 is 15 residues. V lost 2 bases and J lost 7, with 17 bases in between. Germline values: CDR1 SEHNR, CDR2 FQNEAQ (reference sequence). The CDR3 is CASSLIWAPGGEAFF. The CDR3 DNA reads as TGTGCCAGCAGCTTAATTTGGGCCCCGGGGGGTGAAGCTTTCTTT.

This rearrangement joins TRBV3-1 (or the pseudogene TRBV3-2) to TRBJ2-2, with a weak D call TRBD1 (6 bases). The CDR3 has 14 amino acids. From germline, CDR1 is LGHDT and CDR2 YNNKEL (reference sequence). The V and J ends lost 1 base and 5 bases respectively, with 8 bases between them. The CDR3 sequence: CASSQGGQTGELFF. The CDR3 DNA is TGTGCCAGCAGCCAAGGGGGGCAAACCGGGGAGCTGTTTTTT.

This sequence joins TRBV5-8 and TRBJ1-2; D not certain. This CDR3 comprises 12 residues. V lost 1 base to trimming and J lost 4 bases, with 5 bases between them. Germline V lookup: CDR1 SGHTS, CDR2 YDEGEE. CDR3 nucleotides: TGTGCCAGCAGCTTGAATCTCTATGGCTACACCTTC. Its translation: CASSLNLYGYTF.

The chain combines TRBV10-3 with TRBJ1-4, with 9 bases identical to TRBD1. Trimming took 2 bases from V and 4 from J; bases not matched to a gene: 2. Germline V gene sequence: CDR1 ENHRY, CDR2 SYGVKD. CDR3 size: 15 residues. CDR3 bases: TGTGCCATCAGTGAGGGACAGGGGAATAATGAAAAACTGTTTTTT. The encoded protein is CAISEGQGNNEKLFF.

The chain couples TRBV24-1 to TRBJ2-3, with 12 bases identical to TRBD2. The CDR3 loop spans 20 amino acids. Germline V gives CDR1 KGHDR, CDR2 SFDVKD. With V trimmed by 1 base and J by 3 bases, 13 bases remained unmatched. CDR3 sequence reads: CATSDFNFYGLAGNTDTQYF. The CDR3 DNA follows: TGTGCCACCAGTGATTTCAACTTCTATGGACTAGCGGGAAATACAGATACGCAGTATTTT.

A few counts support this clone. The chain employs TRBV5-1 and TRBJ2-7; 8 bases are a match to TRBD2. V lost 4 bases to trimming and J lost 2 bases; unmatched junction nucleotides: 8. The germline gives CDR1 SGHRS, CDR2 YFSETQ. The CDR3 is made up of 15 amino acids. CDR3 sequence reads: CASSLRQAGAYEQYF. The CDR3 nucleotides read TGCGCCAGCAGCCTACGTCAAGCGGGGGCCTACGAGCAGTACTTC.

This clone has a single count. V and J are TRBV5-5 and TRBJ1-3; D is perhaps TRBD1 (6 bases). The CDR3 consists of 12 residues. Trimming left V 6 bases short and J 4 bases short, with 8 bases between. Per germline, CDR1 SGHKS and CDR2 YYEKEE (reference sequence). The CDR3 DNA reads TGTGCCAGCAAGGGACAAGGAAACACCATATATTTT. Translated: CASKGQGNTIYF. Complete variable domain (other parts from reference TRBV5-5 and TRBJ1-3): DAGVTQSPTHLIKTRGQQVTLRCSPISGHKSVSWYQQVLGQGPQFIFQYYEKEERGRGNFPDRFSARQFPNYSSELNVNALLLGDSALYLCASKGQGNTIYFGEGSWLTVV.

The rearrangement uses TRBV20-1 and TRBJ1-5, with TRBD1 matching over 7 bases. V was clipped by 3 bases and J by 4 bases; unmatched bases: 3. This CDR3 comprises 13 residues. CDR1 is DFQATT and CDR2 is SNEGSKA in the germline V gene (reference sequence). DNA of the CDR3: TGCAGTGCTAGTGGACAGGATAATCAGCCCCAGCATTTT. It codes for CSASGQDNQPQHF.

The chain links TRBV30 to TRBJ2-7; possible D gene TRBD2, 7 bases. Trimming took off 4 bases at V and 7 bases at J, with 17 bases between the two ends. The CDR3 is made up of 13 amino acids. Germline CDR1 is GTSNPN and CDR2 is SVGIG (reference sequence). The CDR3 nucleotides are TGTGCCTGGACGGGGGCGGGAGTCGGTGAGCAGTACTTC. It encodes CAWTGAGVGEQYF.

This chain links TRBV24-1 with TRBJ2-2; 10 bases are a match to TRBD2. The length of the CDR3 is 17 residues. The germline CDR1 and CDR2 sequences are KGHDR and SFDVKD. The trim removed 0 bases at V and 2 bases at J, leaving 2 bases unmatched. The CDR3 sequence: CATSDLGLAVNTGELFF. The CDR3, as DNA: TGTGCCACCAGTGATTTGGGACTAGCGGTTAACACCGGGGAGCTGTTTTTT.

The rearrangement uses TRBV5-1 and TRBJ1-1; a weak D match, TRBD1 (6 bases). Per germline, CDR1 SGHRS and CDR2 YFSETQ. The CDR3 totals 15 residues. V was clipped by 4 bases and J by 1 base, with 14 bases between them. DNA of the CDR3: TGCGCCAGCAGCGGGAGGGGGGGGCAGAACACTGAAGCTTTCTTT. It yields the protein CASSGRGGQNTEAFF.